The entry that follows covers one T cell receptor beta chain sequence. What it recognizes is unknown. This entry is derived from a study of T cells in localized non-small cell lung cancer. Clones were read by immunoSEQ multiplex PCR, and TCRdb kept only the in-frame ones, dropping some. The table lists 72,000 or so clones, 84% of them singletons. Study findings and constraints: Adjacent uninvolved lung had the highest clonality, suggesting focused antigen responses. Among blood samples, higher T cell density accompanied longer overall survival. Heterogeneity within the tumor remains possible, as just one region underwent sequencing.

V was shortened by 6 bases and J by 4 bases, with 13 bases between the two germline ends. Per germline, CDR1 KGHSH and CDR2 LQKENI. The CDR3 has 13 residues. This sequence joins TRBV18 and TRBJ2-7; possible D gene TRBD2, 6 bases. The TCR originated in an older female donor with stage I lung adenocarcinoma. This sample comprised peripheral blood, obtained before any cancer treatment. The CDR3 here is CASSATGEYEQYF. CDR3 DNA: TGTGCCAGCTCGGCAACGGGGGAATACGAGCAGTACTTC. Filled out from reference TRBV18 and TRBJ2-7, the complete variable domain reads NAGVMQNPRHLVRRRGQEARLRCSPMKGHSHVYWYRQLPEEGLKFMVYLQKENIIDESGMPKERFSAEFPKEGPSILRIQQVVRGDSAAYFCASSATGEYEQYFGPGTRLTVT.